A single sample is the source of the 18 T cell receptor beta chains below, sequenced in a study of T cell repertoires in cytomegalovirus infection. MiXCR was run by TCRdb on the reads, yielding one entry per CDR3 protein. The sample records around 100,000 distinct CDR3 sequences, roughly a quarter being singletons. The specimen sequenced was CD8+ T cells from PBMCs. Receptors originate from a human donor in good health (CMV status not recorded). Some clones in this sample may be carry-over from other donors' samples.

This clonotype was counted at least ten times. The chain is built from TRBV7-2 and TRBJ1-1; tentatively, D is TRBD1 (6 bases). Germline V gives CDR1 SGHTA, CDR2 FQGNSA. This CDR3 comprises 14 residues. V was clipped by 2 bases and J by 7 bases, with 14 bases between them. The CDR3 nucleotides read TGTGCCAGCAGCTTATACGGGACATCCGTTGAAGCTTTCTTT. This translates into CASSLYGTSVEAFF.

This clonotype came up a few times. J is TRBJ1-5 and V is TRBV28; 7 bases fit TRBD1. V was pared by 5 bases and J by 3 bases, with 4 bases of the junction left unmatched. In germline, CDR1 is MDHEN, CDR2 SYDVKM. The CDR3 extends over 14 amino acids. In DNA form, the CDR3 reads TGTGCCAGCAGTGGGGGACAGTTCAATCAGCCCCAGCATTTT. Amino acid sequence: CASSGGQFNQPQHF.

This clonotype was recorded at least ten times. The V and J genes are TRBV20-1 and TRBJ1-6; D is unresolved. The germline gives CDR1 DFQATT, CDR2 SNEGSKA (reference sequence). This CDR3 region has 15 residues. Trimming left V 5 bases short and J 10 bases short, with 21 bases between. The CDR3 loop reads CSAQTTQHVMSPLHF. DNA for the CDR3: TGCAGTGCTCAGACGACCCAGCACGTGATGTCACCCCTCCACTTT.

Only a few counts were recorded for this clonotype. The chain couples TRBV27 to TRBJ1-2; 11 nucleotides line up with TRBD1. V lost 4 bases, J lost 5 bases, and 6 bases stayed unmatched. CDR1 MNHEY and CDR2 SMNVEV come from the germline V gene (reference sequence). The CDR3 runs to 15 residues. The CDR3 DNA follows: TGTGCCAGCAGTTCTGGACAGGGGGCTGGGTATGGCTACACCTTC. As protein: CASSSGQGAGYGYTF.

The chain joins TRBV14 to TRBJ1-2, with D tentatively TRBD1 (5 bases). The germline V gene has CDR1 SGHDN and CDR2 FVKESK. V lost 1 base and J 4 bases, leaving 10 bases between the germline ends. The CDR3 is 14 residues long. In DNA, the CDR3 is TGTGCCAGCAGCCAAGCCGGGACCTCCTATGGCTACACCTTC. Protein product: CASSQAGTSYGYTF.

The CDR3 sequence is CASSHTGTADTQYF. The CDR3 DNA reads TGCGCCAGCAGCCACACCGGGACCGCGGATACGCAGTATTTT. This chain links TRBV4-1 with TRBJ2-3; D may match TRBD1 or TRBD2 (5 bases each). The CDR3 loop spans 14 amino acids. V was shortened by 3 bases and J by 6 bases, with 13 bases between the two germline ends. CDR1 MGHRA and CDR2 YSYEKL come from the germline V gene.

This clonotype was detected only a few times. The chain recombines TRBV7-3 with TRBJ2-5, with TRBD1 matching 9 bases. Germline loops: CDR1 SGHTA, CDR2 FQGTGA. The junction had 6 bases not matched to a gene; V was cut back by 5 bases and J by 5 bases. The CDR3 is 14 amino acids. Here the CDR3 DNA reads TGTGCCAGCAGCCCACAGGGGGCGAGGGAGACCCAGTACTTC. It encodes CASSPQGARETQYF. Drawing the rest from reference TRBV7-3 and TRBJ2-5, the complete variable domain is GAGVSQTPSNKVTEKGKYVELRCDPISGHTALYWYRQSLGQGPEFLIYFQGTGAADDSGLPNDRFFAVRPEGSVSTLKIQRTERGDSAVYLCASSPQGARETQYFGPGTRLLVL.

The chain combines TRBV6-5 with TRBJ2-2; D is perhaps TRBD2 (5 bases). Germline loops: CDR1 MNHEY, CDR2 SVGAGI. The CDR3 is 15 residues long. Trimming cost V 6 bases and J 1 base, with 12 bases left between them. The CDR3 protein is CASSPGDRNTGELFF. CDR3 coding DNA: TGTGCCAGCAGCCCCGGGGATAGGAACACCGGGGAGCTGTTTTTT.

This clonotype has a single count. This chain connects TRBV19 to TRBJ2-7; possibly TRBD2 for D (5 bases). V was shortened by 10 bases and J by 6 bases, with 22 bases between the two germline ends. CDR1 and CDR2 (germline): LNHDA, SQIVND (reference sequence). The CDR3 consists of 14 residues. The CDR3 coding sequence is TGTGCCACCTCACCCGCGAGGAGGTCCCCCGAGCAGTACTTC. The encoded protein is CATSPARRSPEQYF.

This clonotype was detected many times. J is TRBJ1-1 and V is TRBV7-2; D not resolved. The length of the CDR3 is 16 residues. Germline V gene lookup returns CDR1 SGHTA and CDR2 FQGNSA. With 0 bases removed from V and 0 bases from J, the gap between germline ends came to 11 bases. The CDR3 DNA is TGTGCCAGCAGCTTAGCGGCGGAATTCATGAACACTGAAGCTTTCTTT. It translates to CASSLAAEFMNTEAFF.

This CDR3 reads CASSLNPSMNTGELFF. The CDR3, as DNA: TGTGCCAGCAGCCTGAATCCCTCGATGAACACCGGGGAGCTGTTTTTT. The rearrangement uses TRBV7-6 and TRBJ2-2; no definite D call. The germline CDR1 and CDR2 sequences are SGHVS and FNYEAQ. The CDR3 length is 16 residues. Trimming removed 5 bases at V and 1 base at J, with 14 bases between.

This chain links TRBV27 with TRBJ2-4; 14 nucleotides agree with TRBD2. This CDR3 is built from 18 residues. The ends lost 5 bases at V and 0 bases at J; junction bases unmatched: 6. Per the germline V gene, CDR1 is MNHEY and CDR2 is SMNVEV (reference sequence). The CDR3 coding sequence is TGTGCCAGCAGTCCGGGACTAGCGGGAGCACTAGCCAAAAACATTCAGTACTTC. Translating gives CASSPGLAGALAKNIQYF.

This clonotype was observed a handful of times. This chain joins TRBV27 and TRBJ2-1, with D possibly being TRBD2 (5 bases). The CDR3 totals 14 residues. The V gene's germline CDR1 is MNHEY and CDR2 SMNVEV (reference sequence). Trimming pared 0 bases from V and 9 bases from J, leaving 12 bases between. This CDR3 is CASSLSLSGGEQFF. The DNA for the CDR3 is TGTGCCAGCAGTTTATCGCTGAGCGGCGGTGAGCAGTTCTTC.

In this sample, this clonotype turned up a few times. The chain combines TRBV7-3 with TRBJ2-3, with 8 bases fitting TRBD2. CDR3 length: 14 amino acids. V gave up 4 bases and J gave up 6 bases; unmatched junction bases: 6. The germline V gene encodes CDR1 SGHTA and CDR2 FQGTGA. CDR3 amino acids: CASSSSTSGDTQYF. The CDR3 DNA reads TGTGCCAGCAGCTCCTCAACTAGCGGCGATACGCAGTATTTT.

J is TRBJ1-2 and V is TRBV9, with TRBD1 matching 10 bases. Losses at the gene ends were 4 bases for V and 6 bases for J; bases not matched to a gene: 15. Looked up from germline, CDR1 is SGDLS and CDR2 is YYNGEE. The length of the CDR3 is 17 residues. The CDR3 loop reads CASSNPSEGDRGDGYTF. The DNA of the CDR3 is TGTGCCAGCAGCAACCCCTCCGAGGGGGACAGGGGTGATGGCTACACCTTC.

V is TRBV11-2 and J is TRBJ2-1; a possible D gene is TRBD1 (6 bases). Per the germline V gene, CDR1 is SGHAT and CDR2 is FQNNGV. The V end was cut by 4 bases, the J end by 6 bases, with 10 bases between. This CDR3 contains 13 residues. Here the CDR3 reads CASSSPTGNEQFF. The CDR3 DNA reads TGTGCCAGCAGCTCACCGACAGGCAATGAGCAGTTCTTC.

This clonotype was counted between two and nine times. The CDR3 loop reads CASSYSSRDIYEQYF. In nucleotides, the CDR3 is TGTGCCAGCAGTTACTCGAGCCGGGACATATACGAGCAGTACTTC. This chain uses TRBV6-6 with TRBJ2-7; TRBD1 might be the D (6 bases). The CDR3 sequence is 15 residues long. Trimming took 0 bases from V and 4 from J, leaving 13 bases between them. Germline V lookup: CDR1 MNHNY, CDR2 SVGAGI (reference sequence).

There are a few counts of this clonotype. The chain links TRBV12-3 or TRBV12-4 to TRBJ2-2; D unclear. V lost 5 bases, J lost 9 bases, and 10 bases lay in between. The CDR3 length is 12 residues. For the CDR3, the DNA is TGTGCCAGCAGTACGGGTCTTTGGGAGCTGTTTTTT. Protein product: CASSTGLWELFF.